These 14 T cell receptor beta chains originate from one sample sequenced in a study of cytomegalovirus exposure and HLA in healthy donors. Both 60 Vbeta primers and 13 Jbeta primers went into the PCR. Profiling relied on immunoSEQ multiplex PCR, and the TCRdb table lists in-frame clones only, not all of them. The table records about 87,000 clones, under 9% of them present only once. The sample taken for sequencing was PBMCs. These receptors all come from a man aged 45-65 years in good health and CMV-seronegative.

V gene TRBV6-1 combines with J gene TRBJ1-6; a possible D gene is TRBD1 (6 bases). V lost 10 bases and J 7 bases, leaving 17 bases between the germline ends. The CDR3 totals 14 residues. From germline, CDR1 is MNHNS and CDR2 SASEGT. For the CDR3, the DNA is TGTGCCACTCCCCTCGGACAGAGGAATTCACCCCTCCACTTT. Protein: CATPLGQRNSPLHF.

The chain employs TRBV28 and TRBJ1-1, with D maybe TRBD1 (6 bases). Per germline, CDR1 MDHEN and CDR2 SYDVKM. V lost 7 bases and J lost 3, with 18 bases in between. The CDR3 runs to 15 residues. The CDR3 DNA is TGTGCCAGCAACGGGGGGCAGGAGGGGGACACTGAAGCTTTCTTT. It yields the protein CASNGGQEGDTEAFF. Full variable domain (missing parts from reference TRBV28 and TRBJ1-1): DVKVTQSSRYLVKRTGEKVFLECVQDMDHENMFWYRQDPGLGLRLIYFSYDVKMKEKGDIPEGYSVSREKKERFSLILESASTNQTSMYLCASNGGQEGDTEAFFGQGTRLTVV.

This clone was found a few times. The J gene is TRBJ1-2, the V gene TRBV5-4; no firm D call. CDR1 and CDR2 (germline): SGHNT, YYREEE (reference sequence). Deletions cut 3 bases from V and 0 bases from J, with 9 bases between. The CDR3 spans 14 residues. The CDR3 sequence is CASSSRHTNYGYTF. CDR3 nucleotides: TGTGCCAGCAGCTCCCGACACACTAACTATGGCTACACCTTC.

This sequence joins TRBV10-3 and TRBJ2-3, with D possibly matching TRBD2 (6 bases). The CDR3 has 13 residues. Per germline, CDR1 ENHRY and CDR2 SYGVKD. V was cut by 5 bases and J by 7 bases, with 13 bases left in between. Here the CDR3 DNA reads TGTGCCATCAGTCCCGGGACTTCCAATACGCAGTATTTT. Its translation is CAISPGTSNTQYF.

The gene calls are TRBV25-1 and TRBJ1-1, with 11 bases aligning to TRBD1. The J segment lost 5 bases and the V segment lost 6 bases, leaving 2 bases of the junction unmatched. This CDR3 region has 13 residues. Germline values: CDR1 MGHDK, CDR2 SYGVNS. CDR3 region: CASRGQGGTEAFF. In DNA form, the CDR3 reads TGTGCCAGCAGGGGACAGGGGGGTACTGAAGCTTTCTTT.

The V gene is TRBV2, the J gene TRBJ2-5; D is perhaps TRBD2 (6 bases). This CDR3 contains 11 residues. Germline V gene sequence: CDR1 SNHLY, CDR2 FYNNEI. Trimming took 9 bases from V and 5 from J, leaving 10 bases between them. The DNA of the CDR3 is TGTGCCAGAGGACTAAAGGAGACCCAGTACTTC. Protein sequence: CARGLKETQYF.

In this sample, this clone turned up a few times. The J gene is TRBJ2-6, the V gene TRBV19, with D hard to call. Trimming removed 1 base from V and 0 bases from J, with 4 bases in between. The CDR3 extends over 15 amino acids. Germline CDR1 reads LNHDA; CDR2 reads SQIVND (reference sequence). CDR3 sequence reads: CASSIGSSGANVLTF. CDR3 nucleotide sequence: TGTGCCAGTAGTATAGGCAGCTCTGGGGCCAACGTCCTGACTTTC.

The chain has TRBV9 and TRBJ2-2; the D gene is possibly TRBD1 (6 bases). Trimming removed 0 bases from V and 6 bases from J, with 21 bases in between. Germline CDR1 and CDR2: SGDLS and YYNGEE. This CDR3 contains 18 residues. CDR3 sequence (DNA): TGTGCCAGCAGCGTAGATCCTCAAACAGGGATCAGTCCCGGGGAGCTGTTTTTT. As protein: CASSVDPQTGISPGELFF.

This chain links TRBV6-1 with TRBJ2-1, with 7 positions matching TRBD2. Per germline, CDR1 MNHNS and CDR2 SASEGT. This CDR3 contains 13 residues. Trimming cost V 8 bases and J 9 bases; bases outside gene matches: 10. CDR3 DNA sequence: TGTGCCAGCGGCGAGACTAGCTCTAGTGAGCAGTTCTTC. Translated, it gives CASGETSSSEQFF.

Only a few counts were recorded for this clone. CDR3 DNA: TGCAGCGTTGTCGGGGTCTCCCTAGGTGGGTCTGGAAACACCATATATTTT. Its protein product is CSVVGVSLGGSGNTIYF. The V gene is TRBV29-1, the J gene TRBJ1-3; no clear D gene. CDR1 and CDR2 from the germline V gene are SQVTM and ANQGSEA. V gave up 4 bases and J gave up 1 base, with 20 bases separating them. The CDR3 is 17 amino acids.

This clone was seen only a few times. V and J are TRBV7-9 and TRBJ1-1; D may be TRBD1 (6 bases). This CDR3 is 15 amino acids long. V was shortened by 2 bases and J by 3 bases, with 13 bases between the two germline ends. The germline V gene encodes CDR1 SEHNR and CDR2 FQNEAQ (reference sequence). CDR3 nucleotides: TGTGCCAGCAGCTTATCTGGGGGCCATTACACTGAAGCTTTCTTT. Translating it yields CASSLSGGHYTEAFF.

The chain has TRBV7-9 and TRBJ2-3; 7 nucleotides agree with TRBD2. The germline V gene has CDR1 SEHNR and CDR2 FQNEAQ (reference sequence). The V segment lost 7 bases and the J segment 2 bases; nucleotides outside the gene matches: 12. The CDR3 covers 16 residues. The CDR3: CASTRGVAGYTDTQYF. For the CDR3, the DNA is TGTGCCAGCACCCGGGGGGTCGCGGGGTACACAGATACGCAGTATTTT.

In its sample, this clone was seen a few times. The chain is built from TRBV10-3 and TRBJ1-5, with 10 positions matching TRBD1. The J segment lost 6 bases and the V segment lost 9 bases, leaving 5 bases of the junction unmatched. The CDR3 extends over 13 amino acids. From germline, CDR1 is ENHRY and CDR2 SYGVKD. The CDR3 sequence is CAIGTGAGQPQHF. CDR3 sequence (DNA): TGTGCCATTGGGACAGGGGCCGGTCAGCCCCAGCATTTT.

V gene TRBV5-6 combines with J gene TRBJ2-3, with D possibly matching TRBD2 (5 bases). From germline, CDR1 is SGHDT and CDR2 YYEEEE. The CDR3 runs 15 residues. Trimming took off 2 bases at V and 2 bases at J, with 12 bases between the two ends. The CDR3 sequence is CASSFSGLYTDTQYF. The DNA for the CDR3 is TGTGCCAGCAGCTTTTCCGGACTCTACACAGATACGCAGTATTTT.